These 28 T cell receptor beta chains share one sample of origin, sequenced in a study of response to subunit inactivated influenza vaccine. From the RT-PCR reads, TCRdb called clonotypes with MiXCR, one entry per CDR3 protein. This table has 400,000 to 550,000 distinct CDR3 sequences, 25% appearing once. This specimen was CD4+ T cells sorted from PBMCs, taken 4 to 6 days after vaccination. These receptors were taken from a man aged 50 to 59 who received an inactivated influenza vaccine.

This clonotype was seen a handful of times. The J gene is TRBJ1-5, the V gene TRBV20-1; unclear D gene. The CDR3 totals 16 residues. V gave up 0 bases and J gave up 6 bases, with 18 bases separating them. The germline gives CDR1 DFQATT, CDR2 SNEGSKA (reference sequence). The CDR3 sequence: CSARDLGGHRTQPQHF. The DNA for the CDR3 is TGCAGTGCTAGAGATTTGGGAGGGCACCGGACTCAGCCCCAGCATTTT.

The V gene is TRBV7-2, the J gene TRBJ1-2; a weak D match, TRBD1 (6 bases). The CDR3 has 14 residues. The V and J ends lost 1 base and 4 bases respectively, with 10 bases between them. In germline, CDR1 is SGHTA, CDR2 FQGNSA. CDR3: CASSLDGQLYGYTF. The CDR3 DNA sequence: TGTGCCAGCAGCTTAGACGGACAGCTCTATGGCTACACCTTC.

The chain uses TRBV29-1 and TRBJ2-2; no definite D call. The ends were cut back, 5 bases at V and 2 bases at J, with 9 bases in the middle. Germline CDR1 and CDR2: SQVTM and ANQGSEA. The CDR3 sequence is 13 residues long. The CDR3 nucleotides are TGCAGCGTTCGGCCGACCAACACCGGGGAGCTGTTTTTT. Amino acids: CSVRPTNTGELFF.

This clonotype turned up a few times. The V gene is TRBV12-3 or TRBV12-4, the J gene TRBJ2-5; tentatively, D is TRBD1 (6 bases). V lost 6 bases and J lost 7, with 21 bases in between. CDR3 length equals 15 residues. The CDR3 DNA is TGTGCCAGCAGGACTGCCGGGACACCAGGCGGGACCCAGTACTTC. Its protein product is CASRTAGTPGGTQYF.

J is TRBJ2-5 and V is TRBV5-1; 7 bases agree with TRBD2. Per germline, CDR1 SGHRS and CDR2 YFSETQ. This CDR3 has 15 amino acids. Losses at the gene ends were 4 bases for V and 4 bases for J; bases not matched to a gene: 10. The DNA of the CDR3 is TGCGCCAGCAGCCCGCAGCCGGGGGGAGGAGAGACCCAGTACTTC. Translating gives CASSPQPGGGETQYF.

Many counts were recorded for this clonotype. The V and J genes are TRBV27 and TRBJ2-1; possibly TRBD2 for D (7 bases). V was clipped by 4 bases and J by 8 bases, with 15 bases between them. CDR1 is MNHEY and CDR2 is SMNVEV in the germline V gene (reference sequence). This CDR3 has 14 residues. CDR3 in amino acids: CASSSGRGGDEQFF. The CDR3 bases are TGTGCCAGCAGTTCCGGTAGGGGGGGCGATGAGCAGTTCTTC.

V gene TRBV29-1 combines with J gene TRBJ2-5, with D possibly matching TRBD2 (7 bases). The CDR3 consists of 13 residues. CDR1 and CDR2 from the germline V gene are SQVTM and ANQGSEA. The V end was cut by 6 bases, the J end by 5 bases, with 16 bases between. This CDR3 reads CSVLRGRGETQYF. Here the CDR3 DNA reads TGCAGCGTGCTGCGGGGGCGAGGGGAGACCCAGTACTTC.

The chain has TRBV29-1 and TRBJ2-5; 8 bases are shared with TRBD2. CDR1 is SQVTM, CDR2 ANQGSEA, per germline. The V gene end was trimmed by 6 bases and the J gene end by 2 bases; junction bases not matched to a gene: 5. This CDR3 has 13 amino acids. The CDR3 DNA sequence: TGCAGCGTCGCAACTAGCGGACAAGAGACCCAGTACTTC. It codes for CSVATSGQETQYF.

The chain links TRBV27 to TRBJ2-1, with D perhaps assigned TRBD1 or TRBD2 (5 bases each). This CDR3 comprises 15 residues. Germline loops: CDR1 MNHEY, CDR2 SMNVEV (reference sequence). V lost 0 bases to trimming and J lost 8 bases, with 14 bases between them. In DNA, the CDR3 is TGTGCCAGCAGTTTATCGCCACGGGGCGGATATGAGCAGTTCTTC. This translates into CASSLSPRGGYEQFF.

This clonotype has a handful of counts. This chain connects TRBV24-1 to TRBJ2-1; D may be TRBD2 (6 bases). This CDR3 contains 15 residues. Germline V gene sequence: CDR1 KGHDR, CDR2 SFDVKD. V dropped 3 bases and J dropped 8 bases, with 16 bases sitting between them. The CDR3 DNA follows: TGTGCCACCAGTGATCCTCGGAGGGATGTCTATGAGCAGTTCTTC. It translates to CATSDPRRDVYEQFF.

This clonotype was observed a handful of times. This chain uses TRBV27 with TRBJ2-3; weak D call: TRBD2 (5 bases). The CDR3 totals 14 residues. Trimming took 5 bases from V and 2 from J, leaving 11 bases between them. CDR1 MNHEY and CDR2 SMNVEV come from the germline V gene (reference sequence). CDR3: CASSRGTFTDTQYF. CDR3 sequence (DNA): TGTGCCAGCAGTCGGGGAACATTCACAGATACGCAGTATTTT.

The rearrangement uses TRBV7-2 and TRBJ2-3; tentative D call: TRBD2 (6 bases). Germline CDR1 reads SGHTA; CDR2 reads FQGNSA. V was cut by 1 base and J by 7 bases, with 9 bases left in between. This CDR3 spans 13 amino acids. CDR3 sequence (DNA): TGTGCCAGCAGCTTAGGGGGGGAGAATACGCAGTATTTT. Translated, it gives CASSLGGENTQYF.

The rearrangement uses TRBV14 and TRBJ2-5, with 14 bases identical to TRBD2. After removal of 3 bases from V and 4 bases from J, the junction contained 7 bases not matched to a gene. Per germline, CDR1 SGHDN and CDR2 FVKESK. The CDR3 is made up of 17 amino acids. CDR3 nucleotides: TGTGCCAGCAGCCACCTGGGACTAGCGGGAGCGTCAGAGACCCAGTACTTC. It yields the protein CASSHLGLAGASETQYF.

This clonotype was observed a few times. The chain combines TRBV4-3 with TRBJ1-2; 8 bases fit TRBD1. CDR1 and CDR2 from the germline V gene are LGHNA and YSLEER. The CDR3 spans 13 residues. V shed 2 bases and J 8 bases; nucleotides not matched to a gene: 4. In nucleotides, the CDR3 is TGCGCCAGCAGCCAACAGGGGGCGAGCGGCTACACCTTC. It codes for CASSQQGASGYTF.

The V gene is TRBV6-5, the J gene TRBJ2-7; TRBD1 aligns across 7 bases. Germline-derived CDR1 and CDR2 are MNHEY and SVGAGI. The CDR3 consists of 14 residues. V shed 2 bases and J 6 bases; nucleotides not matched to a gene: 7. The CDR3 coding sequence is TGTGCCAGCAGTTACGGACAGGTGGGCTTCGAGCAGTACTTC. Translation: CASSYGQVGFEQYF.

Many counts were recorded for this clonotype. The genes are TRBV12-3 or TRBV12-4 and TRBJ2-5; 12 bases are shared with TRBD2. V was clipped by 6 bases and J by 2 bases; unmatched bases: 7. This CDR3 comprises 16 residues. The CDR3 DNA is TGTGCCAGCAGCGCGACTAGCGGGGGAGTACAAGAGACCCAGTACTTC. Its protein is CASSATSGGVQETQYF.

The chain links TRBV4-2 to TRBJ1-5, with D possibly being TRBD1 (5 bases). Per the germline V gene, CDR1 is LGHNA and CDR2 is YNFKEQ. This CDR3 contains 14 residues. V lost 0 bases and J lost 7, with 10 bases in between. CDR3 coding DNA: TGTGCCAGCAGCCAAGAAAGGCAGGGCCAGCCCCAGCATTTT. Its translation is CASSQERQGQPQHF.

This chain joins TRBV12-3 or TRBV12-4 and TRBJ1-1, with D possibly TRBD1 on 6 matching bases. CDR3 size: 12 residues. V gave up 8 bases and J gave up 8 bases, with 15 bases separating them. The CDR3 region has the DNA TGTGCCAGCGGCAGGGGATCGAACGAAGCTTTCTTT. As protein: CASGRGSNEAFF.

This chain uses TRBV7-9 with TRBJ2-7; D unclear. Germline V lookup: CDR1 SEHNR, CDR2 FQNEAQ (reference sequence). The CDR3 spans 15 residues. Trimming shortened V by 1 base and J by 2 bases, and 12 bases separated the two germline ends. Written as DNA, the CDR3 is TGTGCCAGCAGCTTAGTTCTCCAGAGGACCTACGAGCAGTACTTC. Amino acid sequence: CASSLVLQRTYEQYF.

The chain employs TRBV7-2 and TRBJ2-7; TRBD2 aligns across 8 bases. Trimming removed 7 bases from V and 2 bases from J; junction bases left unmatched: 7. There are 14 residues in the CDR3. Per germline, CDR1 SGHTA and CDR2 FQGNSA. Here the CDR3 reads CASNPAGATYEQYF. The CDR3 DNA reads TGTGCCAGCAACCCAGCGGGAGCGACCTACGAGCAGTACTTC.

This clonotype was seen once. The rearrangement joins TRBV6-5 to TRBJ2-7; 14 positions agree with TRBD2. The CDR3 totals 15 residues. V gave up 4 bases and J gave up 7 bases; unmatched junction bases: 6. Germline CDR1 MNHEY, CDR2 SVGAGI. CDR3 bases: TGTGCCAGCAGTTCGACTAGCGGGGGGGCGTGGGAGCAGTACTTC. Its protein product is CASSSTSGGAWEQYF.

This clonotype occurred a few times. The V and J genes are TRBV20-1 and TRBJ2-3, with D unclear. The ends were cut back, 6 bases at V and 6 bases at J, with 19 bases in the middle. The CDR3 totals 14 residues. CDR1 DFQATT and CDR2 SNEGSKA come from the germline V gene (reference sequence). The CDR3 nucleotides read TGCAGTGCACCCTTGGATCCCCCTTTTGATACGCAGTATTTT. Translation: CSAPLDPPFDTQYF.

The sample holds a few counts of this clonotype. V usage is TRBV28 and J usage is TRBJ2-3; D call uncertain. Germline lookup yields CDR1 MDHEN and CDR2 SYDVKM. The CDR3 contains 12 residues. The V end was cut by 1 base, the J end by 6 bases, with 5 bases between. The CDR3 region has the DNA TGTGCCAGCAGTTTATCAATTGATACGCAGTATTTT. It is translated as CASSLSIDTQYF.

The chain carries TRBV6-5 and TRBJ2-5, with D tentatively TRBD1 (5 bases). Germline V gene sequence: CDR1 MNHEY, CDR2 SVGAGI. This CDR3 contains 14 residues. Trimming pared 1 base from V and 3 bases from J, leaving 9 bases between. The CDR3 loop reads CASSYLAREETQYF. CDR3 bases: TGTGCCAGCAGTTACTTAGCCAGGGAAGAGACCCAGTACTTC.

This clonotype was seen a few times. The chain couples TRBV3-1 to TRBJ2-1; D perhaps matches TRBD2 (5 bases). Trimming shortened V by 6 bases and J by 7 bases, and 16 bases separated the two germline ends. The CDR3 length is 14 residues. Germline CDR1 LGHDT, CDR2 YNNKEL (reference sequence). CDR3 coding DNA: TGTGCCAGCAGAGACGGACTGACTCAGAATGAGCAGTTCTTC. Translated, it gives CASRDGLTQNEQFF.

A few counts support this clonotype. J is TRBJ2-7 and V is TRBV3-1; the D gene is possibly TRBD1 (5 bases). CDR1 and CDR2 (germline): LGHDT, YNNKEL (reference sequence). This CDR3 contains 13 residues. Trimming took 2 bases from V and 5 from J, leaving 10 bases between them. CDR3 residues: CASSQSGQDEQYF. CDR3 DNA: TGTGCCAGCAGCCAATCAGGGCAGGACGAGCAGTACTTC.

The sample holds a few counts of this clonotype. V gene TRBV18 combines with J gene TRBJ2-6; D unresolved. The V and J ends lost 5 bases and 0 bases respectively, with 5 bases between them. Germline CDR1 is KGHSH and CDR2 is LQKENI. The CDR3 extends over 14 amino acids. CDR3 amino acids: CASSVNSGANVLTF. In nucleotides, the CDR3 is TGTGCCAGCTCAGTAAACTCTGGGGCCAACGTCCTGACTTTC.

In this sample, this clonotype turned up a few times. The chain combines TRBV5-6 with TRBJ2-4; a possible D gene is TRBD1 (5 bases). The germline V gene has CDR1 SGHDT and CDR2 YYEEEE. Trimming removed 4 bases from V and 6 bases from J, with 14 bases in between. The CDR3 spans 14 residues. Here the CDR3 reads CASSPPGLGNIQYF. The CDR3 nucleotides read TGTGCCAGCAGCCCCCCAGGGCTGGGAAACATTCAGTACTTC.